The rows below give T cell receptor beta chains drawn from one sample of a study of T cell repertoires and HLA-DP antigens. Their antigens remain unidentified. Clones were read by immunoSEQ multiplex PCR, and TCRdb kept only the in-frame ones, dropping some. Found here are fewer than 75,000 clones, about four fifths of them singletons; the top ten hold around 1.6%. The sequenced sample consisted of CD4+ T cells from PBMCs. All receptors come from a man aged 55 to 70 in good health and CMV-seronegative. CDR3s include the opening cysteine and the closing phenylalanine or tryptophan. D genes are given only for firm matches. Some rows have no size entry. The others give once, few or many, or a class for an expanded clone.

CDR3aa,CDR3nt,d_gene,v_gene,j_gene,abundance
CASSPGSARGRNEQFF,TGCGCCAGCAGCCCTGGGAGTGCCAGGGGACGGAATGAGCAGTTCTTC,NA,TRBV4-1,TRBJ2-1,many
CAWSFTHNEQFF,TGTGCCTGGAGCTTTACGCACAATGAGCAGTTCTTC,NA,TRBV30,TRBJ2-1,NA
CASASGGPQETQYF,TGTGCCAGTGCAAGCGGGGGGCCCCAGGAGACCCAGTACTTC,TRBD2,TRBV7-2,TRBJ2-5,NA
CASSARGPLNTEAFF,TGTGCCAGTAGCGCGAGGGGGCCCTTGAACACTGAAGCTTTCTTT,TRBD1,TRBV19,TRBJ1-1,NA
CASTLRGVMNTEAFF,TGTGCCAGTACCCTCAGGGGTGTTATGAACACTGAAGCTTTCTTT,NA,TRBV19,TRBJ1-1,NA
CASSRQGTQETQYF,TGTGCCAGCAGCCGACAGGGGACCCAAGAGACCCAGTACTTC,TRBD1,TRBV5-6,TRBJ2-5,once
CASSLVSGRASNEQFF,TGTGCCAGCAGCTTAGTAAGCGGGAGGGCCTCGAATGAGCAGTTCTTC,TRBD2,TRBV7-9,TRBJ2-1,few
CAISGTGGNQPQHF,TGTGCCATCAGCGGGACAGGGGGTAATCAGCCCCAGCATTTT,TRBD1,TRBV10-3,TRBJ1-5,NA
CASSLDRGTSGNTIYF,TGTGCCAGCAGCTTAGACCGGGGGACCTCTGGAAACACCATATATTTT,NA,TRBV7-9,TRBJ1-3,NA
CSVEGGSSNTGELFF,TGCAGCGTTGAAGGGGGTAGTAGCAACACCGGGGAGCTGTTTTTT,NA,TRBV29-1,TRBJ2-2,NA
CASSPRTGGAETQYF,TGTGCCAGCAGCCCCCGGACAGGGGGCGCAGAGACCCAGTACTTC,TRBD1,TRBV14,TRBJ2-5,NA
CASSKSGGSHSNQPQHF,TGTGCCAGTAGTAAGTCAGGGGGATCCCATAGCAATCAGCCCCAGCATTTT,TRBD1,TRBV19,TRBJ1-5,NA
CAWTAGANVLTF,TGTGCCTGGACAGCTGGGGCCAACGTCCTGACTTTC,NA,TRBV30,TRBJ2-6,once
CASSLERESPLHF,TGTGCCAGCAGCTTAGAACGGGAATCACCCCTCCACTTT,NA,TRBV7-9,TRBJ1-6,NA
CASSPQGRGSPLHF,TGTGCCAGCAGTCCACAGGGACGGGGTTCACCCCTCCACTTT,NA,TRBV6-5,TRBJ1-6,NA
CASSSWTSGGYEQYF,TGTGCCAGCAGCTCTTGGACGAGCGGGGGCTACGAGCAGTACTTC,TRBD2,TRBV9,TRBJ2-7,NA